The TCR beta chain described here comes from a study of blood T cell repertoires in COVID-19. Trimming removed 6 bases from V and 1 base from J, with 8 bases in between. The CDR3 extends over 14 amino acids. CDR1 is KGHDR and CDR2 is SFDVKD in the germline V gene. Using immunoSEQ multiplex PCR, the repertoire was profiled, and TCRdb retains in-frame clones only, with some absent. The table records about 59,000 clones, roughly 84% of them present only once. The receptor was derived from a woman aged 65 to 85 with acute or convalescent COVID-19. Sequencing input: peripheral blood. V usage is TRBV24-1 and J usage is TRBJ2-2, with D uncertain. The CDR3 sequence is CATSLSGNTGELFF. CDR3 DNA: TGTGCCACCAGTCTCTCCGGGAACACCGGGGAGCTGTTTTTT.